This T cell receptor beta chain was profiled in a study of blood T cell repertoires in COVID-19. Study summary: Spain, Italy and the United States supplied samples that represented acute and convalescent COVID-19. T cells, B-cell-depleted T cells, or PBMCs provided the cDNA or gDNA that served as material.

In the authors' methods: Amplified reference gene primers provided the basis for estimating nucleated cell counts. Here immunoSEQ multiplex PCR was the method, and the copy in TCRdb shows in-frame clones only, minus some. V, J and clone size are taken as reported in that table, and D and trimming were inferred from the DNA itself. The table includes roughly 150,000 clones, approximately 86% detected once. The sample comprised peripheral blood. This receptor was obtained from a woman older than 75 with active or convalescent COVID-19.

The CDR3, as DNA: TGTGCCAGCAGCGTAGTGGGGGCGTCCTATGGCTACACCTTC. Its translation: CASSVVGASYGYTF. The chain uses TRBV9 and TRBJ1-2, with a possible D match to TRBD1 (6 bases). Germline V gene sequence: CDR1 SGDLS, CDR2 YYNGEE. The CDR3 totals 14 residues. Between the trimmed V and J ends, which lost 0 bases and 4 bases, there was a span of 10 bases.